The 30 T cell receptor beta chains below were found in one sample sequenced in a study of T cell responses to AZD1222 COVID-19 vaccine (dated by TCRdb to the early 2020s). The time point tag for this specimen amounts to: baseline before first vaccination. The library was built by means of the immunoSEQ multiplex PCR assay. Held by TCRdb, this immuneACCESS table contains in-frame sequences only and omits some clones. Under half of the omission traces to an unresolved V gene where checked; the cause of the rest is unknown. For this sample the table gives 150,000 to 180,000 clones, of which roughly nine tenths were detected only once. 15% to 20% of the sample rests with the top ten. This specimen consisted of peripheral blood, obtained on day 0 of AZD1222 vaccination. These TCRs come from an adult in good health.

The chain joins TRBV6-5 to TRBJ1-5; D unclear. Per germline, CDR1 MNHEY and CDR2 SVGAGI. The ends were cut back, 6 bases at V and 8 bases at J, with 8 bases in the middle. CDR3 length equals 11 residues. CDR3 in amino acids: CASRGTEPQHF. CDR3 bases: TGTGCCAGCAGGGGAACGGAGCCCCAGCATTTT.

V usage is TRBV15 and J usage is TRBJ2-3; D possibly corresponds to TRBD2 (7 bases). Trimming stripped 0 bases from V and 6 bases from J, with 19 bases between. Germline V gives CDR1 LNHNV, CDR2 YYDKDF (reference sequence). The CDR3 length is 17 residues. CDR3 amino acids: CATSRDDIGGATDTQYF. The CDR3 bases are TGTGCCACCAGCAGAGATGATATAGGGGGGGCTACGGATACGCAGTATTTT.

The genes are TRBV6-5 and TRBJ2-1, with 8 bases that match TRBD2. The ends lost 2 bases at V and 4 bases at J; junction bases unmatched: 4. Germline V CDR1 and CDR2: MNHEY, SVGAGI. This CDR3 has 15 residues. The DNA of the CDR3 is TGTGCCAGCAGTTACCGGGGGGGAATATACAATGAGCAGTTCTTC. Its protein is CASSYRGGIYNEQFF.

The chain joins TRBV28 to TRBJ1-1; no clear D gene. The CDR3 sequence is 15 residues long. Trimming cost V 4 bases and J 1 base, with 13 bases left between them. Per the germline V gene, CDR1 is MDHEN and CDR2 is SYDVKM. The CDR3 protein is CASSSRGHGNTEAFF. Here the CDR3 DNA reads TGTGCCAGCAGTTCTCGAGGGCATGGGAACACTGAAGCTTTCTTT.

The V call is TRBV11-3, the J call TRBJ2-1, with 11 positions matching TRBD2. The germline V gene has CDR1 SGHNT and CDR2 YENEEA. The CDR3 loop spans 17 amino acids. Losses at the gene ends were 5 bases for V and 0 bases for J; bases not matched to a gene: 6. CDR3 DNA sequence: TGTGCCAGCAGCCCCCGCCTAGCGGGAGGCTCCTACAATGAGCAGTTCTTC. Encoded protein: CASSPRLAGGSYNEQFF.

The chain links TRBV7-8 to TRBJ1-2; perhaps TRBD1 as D (5 bases). Germline CDR1 SGHVS, CDR2 FQNEAQ. CDR3 length equals 14 residues. V shed 0 bases and J shed 4 bases, with 9 bases lying between them. CDR3 sequence reads: CASSLAGGFYGYTF. CDR3 coding DNA: TGTGCCAGCAGCTTAGCCGGGGGTTTCTATGGCTACACCTTC.

The chain employs TRBV29-1 and TRBJ2-1; 10 bases match TRBD2. CDR1 is SQVTM, CDR2 ANQGSEA, per germline. With 5 bases clipped from V and 9 bases from J, the junction kept 13 bases outside the gene matches. CDR3 length: 15 residues. CDR3: CSVRRASGRVGEQFF. The CDR3 DNA follows: TGCAGCGTTCGTCGGGCTAGCGGGAGAGTTGGTGAGCAGTTCTTC.

The chain carries TRBV19 and TRBJ1-1; D gene uncertain. The V end was cut by 10 bases, the J end by 1 base, with 13 bases between. The CDR3 totals 13 residues. Germline V gives CDR1 LNHDA, CDR2 SQIVND (reference sequence). The CDR3 region is CATSLKGNTEAFF. CDR3 nucleotides: TGTGCCACTAGCCTCAAGGGGAACACTGAAGCTTTCTTT.

The rearrangement links TRBV9 to TRBJ1-1; D unresolved. This CDR3 spans 17 amino acids. CDR1 is SGDLS, CDR2 YYNGEE, per germline. V was trimmed by 4 bases and J by 8 bases, leaving 27 bases between them. CDR3: CASSPMMEFQRAREAFF. The DNA of the CDR3 is TGTGCCAGCAGCCCCATGATGGAGTTCCAGAGGGCAAGGGAAGCTTTCTTT.

The chain combines TRBV14 with TRBJ1-4; D gene uncertain. In germline, CDR1 is SGHDN, CDR2 FVKESK. Deletions cut 0 bases from V and 5 bases from J, with 10 bases between. The CDR3 consists of 15 residues. In DNA form, the CDR3 reads TGTGCCAGCAGCCAAGACACTGGAAAGAATGAAAAACTGTTTTTT. It specifies CASSQDTGKNEKLFF.

This clone was counted a single time. The rearrangement joins TRBV9 to TRBJ1-4; TRBD1 might be the D (5 bases). Germline values: CDR1 SGDLS, CDR2 YYNGEE. V dropped 1 base and J dropped 0 bases, with 10 bases sitting between them. CDR3 size: 16 residues. This CDR3 reads CASSVRGRATNEKLFF. The CDR3 DNA reads as TGTGCCAGCAGCGTAAGGGGCCGTGCAACTAATGAAAAACTGTTTTTT.

J is TRBJ2-3 and V is TRBV5-4, with D maybe TRBD1 (6 bases). With 4 bases removed from V and 3 bases from J, the gap between germline ends came to 15 bases. CDR1 SGHNT and CDR2 YYREEE come from the germline V gene (reference sequence). The CDR3 spans 15 residues. This chain's CDR3 is CASSTRDKPTDTQYF. Here the CDR3 DNA reads TGTGCCAGCAGCACCCGGGACAAGCCGACAGATACGCAGTATTTT.

This rearrangement joins TRBV28 to TRBJ1-6, with 9 bases that match TRBD1. This CDR3 is built from 16 residues. The V gene end was trimmed by 0 bases and the J gene end by 8 bases; junction bases not matched to a gene: 5. Germline-derived CDR1 and CDR2 are MDHEN and SYDVKM. In DNA form, the CDR3 reads TGTGCCAGCAGTTTATGGGGGGGACAGGGTTATTCACCCCTCCACTTT. Translating gives CASSLWGGQGYSPLHF.

The J gene is TRBJ2-7, the V gene TRBV18; D unresolved. The CDR3 has 11 residues. Germline V gene sequence: CDR1 KGHSH, CDR2 LQKENI. Trimming cost V 6 bases and J 5 bases, with 8 bases left between them. As DNA, the CDR3 is TGTGCCAGCTCCCTATCGGACGAGCAGTACTTC. It translates to CASSLSDEQYF.

The chain recombines TRBV27 with TRBJ1-5; the D gene is possibly TRBD1 (5 bases). V shed 5 bases and J shed 2 bases, with 13 bases lying between them. The CDR3 sequence is 15 residues long. The germline V gene has CDR1 MNHEY and CDR2 SMNVEV (reference sequence). The CDR3 bases are TGTGCCAGCAGTCCCCGGGGACCGGGCAATCAGCCCCAGCATTTT. This sequence encodes CASSPRGPGNQPQHF.

This clone has just a few counts. V is TRBV7-2 and J is TRBJ2-7; the match to TRBD1 covers 9 bases. Per germline, CDR1 SGHTA and CDR2 FQGNSA. The junction had 5 bases not matched to a gene; V was cut back by 5 bases and J by 6 bases. There are 13 residues in the CDR3. Here the CDR3 DNA reads TGTGCCAGCAGCCCGGGACAGGGAATCGAGCAGTACTTC. Encoded protein: CASSPGQGIEQYF.

This chain connects TRBV6-4 to TRBJ2-6, with no clear D. CDR1 is MRHNA and CDR2 is SNTAGT in the germline V gene. The V end lost 2 bases, the J end lost 0 bases, and 2 bases lay between the germline ends. This CDR3 region has 14 residues. The CDR3 region is CASSDNSGANVLTF. Written as DNA, the CDR3 is TGTGCCAGCAGTGACAACTCTGGGGCCAACGTCCTGACTTTC.

V is TRBV7-9 and J is TRBJ2-3; D gene ambiguous. The CDR3 runs to 11 residues. V shed 5 bases and J shed 4 bases, with 4 bases lying between them. Looked up from germline, CDR1 is SEHNR and CDR2 is FQNEAQ (reference sequence). CDR3: CASSRSDTQYF. Here the CDR3 DNA reads TGTGCCAGCAGCCGATCAGATACGCAGTATTTT. The variable domain in full, with the rest retrieved from reference TRBV7-9 and TRBJ2-3, is DTGVSQNPRHKITKRGQNVTFRCDPISEHNRLYWYRQTLGQGPEFLTYFQNEAQLEKSRLLSDRFSAERPKGSFSTLEIQRTEQGDSAMYLCASSRSDTQYFGPGTRLTVL.

The chain links TRBV6-6 to TRBJ1-3; a weak D match, TRBD1 (5 bases). Per germline, CDR1 MNHNY and CDR2 SVGAGI (reference sequence). CDR3 size: 15 residues. V was cut by 6 bases and J by 0 bases, with 12 bases left in between. The CDR3 here is CASRRPGSSGNTIYF. Written as DNA, the CDR3 is TGTGCCAGCAGGCGTCCAGGGAGCTCTGGAAACACCATATATTTT.

The chain links TRBV27 to TRBJ1-5; D is perhaps TRBD1 (6 bases). Germline V lookup: CDR1 MNHEY, CDR2 SMNVEV (reference sequence). V was clipped by 6 bases and J by 3 bases, with 15 bases between them. This CDR3 is 15 amino acids long. For the CDR3, the DNA is TGTGCCAGCAGCCCAACTCAGGGGCTCAATCAGCCCCAGCATTTT. It translates to CASSPTQGLNQPQHF.

The chain has TRBV18 and TRBJ1-4; D is unresolved. The CDR3 runs 16 residues. V was clipped by 3 bases and J by 3 bases, with 14 bases between them. Germline CDR1 reads KGHSH; CDR2 reads LQKENI. This CDR3 is CASSPSAGGANEKLFF. The CDR3 DNA follows: TGTGCCAGCTCACCGTCGGCTGGCGGAGCTAATGAAAAACTGTTTTTT.

The chain couples TRBV10-3 to TRBJ2-4; possible D gene TRBD2, 6 bases. The CDR3 loop spans 16 amino acids. Germline V gene data show CDR1 as ENHRY and CDR2 as SYGVKD. V was shortened by 4 bases and J by 0 bases, with 13 bases between the two germline ends. This CDR3 reads CAISALEGLAKNIQYF. CDR3 DNA: TGTGCCATCAGTGCCCTTGAGGGACTAGCCAAAAACATTCAGTACTTC.

The rearrangement joins TRBV6-2 or TRBV6-3 to TRBJ2-3; D unclear. The germline V and J ends were trimmed by 3 bases and 1 base, with 8 bases remaining between them. The CDR3 spans 14 residues. Germline lookup yields CDR1 MNHEY and CDR2 SVGEGT. This CDR3 reads CASSYFRGTDTQYF. CDR3 sequence (DNA): TGTGCCAGCAGTTATTTCCGGGGCACAGATACGCAGTATTTT.

The rearrangement joins TRBV5-1 to TRBJ1-2; D is possibly TRBD1 (6 bases). The CDR3 extends over 17 amino acids. V gave up 4 bases and J gave up 0 bases, with 19 bases separating them. Germline V gene data show CDR1 as SGHRS and CDR2 as YFSETQ. This CDR3 reads CASSPGQFGGANYGYTF. The CDR3 bases are TGCGCCAGCAGCCCCGGACAGTTTGGGGGAGCTAACTATGGCTACACCTTC.

The genes are TRBV5-1 and TRBJ1-1; unclear D gene. With 0 bases removed from V and 6 bases from J, the gap between germline ends came to 9 bases. Germline CDR1 is SGHRS and CDR2 is YFSETQ. This CDR3 region has 13 residues. The CDR3 DNA follows: TGCGCCAGCAGCTTGGCGGGCAGACCTGAAGCTTTCTTT. Protein product: CASSLAGRPEAFF.

The chain joins TRBV2 to TRBJ1-6; D is possibly TRBD1 (5 bases). The CDR3 runs to 13 residues. Germline-derived CDR1 and CDR2 are SNHLY and FYNNEI. V dropped 7 bases and J dropped 10 bases, with 14 bases sitting between them. The CDR3: CASTDRGDSPLHF. CDR3 DNA sequence: TGTGCCAGCACTGATAGGGGTGACTCACCCCTCCACTTT.

This clone occurred a few times. The chain couples TRBV7-2 to TRBJ2-3, with D hard to call. CDR3 size: 14 residues. The V end lost 4 bases, the J end lost 2 bases, and 10 bases lay between the germline ends. Germline CDR1 reads SGHTA; CDR2 reads FQGNSA. The DNA for the CDR3 is TGTGCCAGCAGCTCCCTCGTACACACAGATACGCAGTATTTT. It encodes CASSSLVHTDTQYF.

The CDR3 DNA reads TGTGCCAGCAGCTTAGAAGCAGGCCGAAACACCATATATTTT. It codes for CASSLEAGRNTIYF. The chain combines TRBV7-2 with TRBJ1-3; no firm D call. CDR1 and CDR2 (germline): SGHTA, FQGNSA. V dropped 1 base and J dropped 5 bases, with 9 bases sitting between them. The CDR3 is 14 amino acids.

The V gene is TRBV1, the J gene TRBJ2-5; the D segment call TRBD1 is taken from the table without a DNA check. TRBV1 is a pseudogene locus. The CDR3 totals 10 residues. The CDR3 is CTPLGETQYF. The CDR3 DNA is TGCACCCCGCTTGGCGAGACCCAGTACTTC.

V usage is TRBV25-1 and J usage is TRBJ2-1, with 7 bases that match TRBD1. With V trimmed by 5 bases and J by 3 bases, 1 base remained unmatched. CDR3 length equals 13 residues. Germline V gives CDR1 MGHDK, CDR2 SYGVNS. The DNA for the CDR3 is TGTGCCAGCAGTCGGGACAGCTACAATGAGCAGTTCTTC. Its protein is CASSRDSYNEQFF.